These T cell receptor beta chains were read from a single sample in a study of blood T cell repertoires in COVID-19. Here immunoSEQ multiplex PCR was the method, and the copy in TCRdb shows in-frame clones only, minus some. The sample includes about 100,000 clones, about 83% seen only once; the top ten take roughly 2%. The specimen was peripheral blood. Source of these receptors: a man in his 70s with active or convalescent COVID-19. Both conserved end residues are part of each CDR3. Clone size is stated in some rows and not others, as once, few, many or a class when expanded.

v_gene: TRBV3-1/TRBV3-2
len: 13
abundance: once
CDR3aa: CASSHLGVDIQYF

v_gene: TRBV28
len: 12
abundance: NA
CDR3aa: CASSFQNTEAFF

v_gene: TRBV6-6
len: 13
abundance: once
CDR3aa: CASSYYGGSEQYF

v_gene: TRBV25-1
len: 12
abundance: NA
CDR3aa: CASSGQGNEQFF

v_gene: TRBV18
len: 17
abundance: NA
CDR3aa: CASSRTGGGGLNYGYTF

v_gene: TRBV5-1
len: 15
abundance: NA
CDR3aa: CASSLVGGVVETQYF

v_gene: TRBV11-2
len: 15
abundance: NA
CDR3aa: CASSLGTGVANTIYF

v_gene: TRBV9
len: 14
abundance: NA
CDR3aa: CASSVGFEADTQYF

v_gene: TRBV6-1
len: 15
abundance: NA
CDR3aa: CASSEAQGTDEKLFF

v_gene: TRBV12-3/TRBV12-4
len: 13
abundance: NA
CDR3aa: CASSSRQDSPLHF

v_gene: TRBV28
len: 13
abundance: NA
CDR3aa: CATGGGRLEKLFF

v_gene: TRBV5-1
len: 13
abundance: NA
CDR3aa: CASSFDSNQPQHF

v_gene: TRBV20-1
len: 13
abundance: NA
CDR3aa: CSAGGQGASEAFF

v_gene: TRBV6-4
len: 17
abundance: NA
CDR3aa: CASSVRGVHNSSYEQYF

v_gene: TRBV5-1
len: 14
abundance: NA
CDR3aa: CASSYGTGKNEQFF

v_gene: TRBV18
len: 14
abundance: NA
CDR3aa: CASSPRQGVGEQYF

v_gene: TRBV5-1
len: 18
abundance: NA
CDR3aa: CASSLAGGQGNSGNTIYF

v_gene: TRBV7-6
len: 15
abundance: few
CDR3aa: CASSLYRGSAYEQYF

v_gene: TRBV7-9
len: 13
abundance: NA
CDR3aa: CASSAGSYNEQFF

v_gene: TRBV5-6
len: 12
abundance: few
CDR3aa: CASSFSGREQYF

v_gene: TRBV6-1
len: 12
abundance: few
CDR3aa: CASSEARYGYTF

v_gene: TRBV28
len: 15
abundance: NA
CDR3aa: CASISKGFPGYEQYF

v_gene: TRBV19
len: 14
abundance: NA
CDR3aa: CASTSGQSNQPQHF

v_gene: TRBV29-1
len: 14
abundance: few
CDR3aa: CSVKDRGRVTEAFF

v_gene: TRBV5-1
len: 15
abundance: NA
CDR3aa: CASSSGRLGGETQYF

v_gene: TRBV29-1
len: 14
abundance: NA
CDR3aa: CSARTGGSTGELFF

v_gene: TRBV5-1
len: 16
abundance: once
CDR3aa: CASSPNPQGGQETQYF

v_gene: TRBV4-3
len: 15
abundance: once
CDR3aa: CASSPGPGRGEKLFF

v_gene: TRBV7-2
len: 16
abundance: NA
CDR3aa: CASSPGIAGGQETQYF

v_gene: TRBV25-1
len: 12
abundance: NA
CDR3aa: CASSDQTDTQYF

v_gene: TRBV6-1
len: 15
abundance: few
CDR3aa: CASSEGRSYNSPLHF

v_gene: TRBV7-6
len: 18
abundance: NA
CDR3aa: CASSLGLAGGTTTYEQYF

v_gene: TRBV30
len: 13
abundance: NA
CDR3aa: CAWERGELGKAFF

v_gene: TRBV24-1
len: 14
abundance: once
CDR3aa: CATSDRNRVTEAFF

v_gene: TRBV6-5
len: 13
abundance: once
CDR3aa: CASSPGTGAGYTF

v_gene: TRBV6-6
len: 15
abundance: NA
CDR3aa: CASSARDRANEKLFF

v_gene: TRBV24-1
len: 13
abundance: NA
CDR3aa: CATNAGGTDTQYF

v_gene: TRBV2
len: 14
abundance: NA
CDR3aa: CASNRGTGGRGYTF

v_gene: TRBV19
len: 13
abundance: NA
CDR3aa: CASRVAGKETQYF

v_gene: TRBV5-1
len: 12
abundance: NA
CDR3aa: CASSPTQETQYF

v_gene: TRBV9
len: 15
abundance: NA
CDR3aa: CASSLRGGEGTEAFF

v_gene: TRBV2
len: 14
abundance: NA
CDR3aa: CASNYGRDSYEQYF

v_gene: TRBV5-4
len: 13
abundance: NA
CDR3aa: CASSRKDSYEQYF

v_gene: TRBV29-1
len: 13
abundance: NA
CDR3aa: CSVTGSGANVLTF

v_gene: TRBV18
len: 14
abundance: NA
CDR3aa: CASSRLAATDTQYF

v_gene: TRBV19
len: 17
abundance: NA
CDR3aa: CASSIDRRQGRTGELFF

v_gene: TRBV11-1
len: 15
abundance: NA
CDR3aa: CASSLTGTKSYEQYF

v_gene: TRBV7-8
len: 17
abundance: NA
CDR3aa: CASSLDGGRVYNSPLHF

v_gene: TRBV7-2
len: 13
abundance: NA
CDR3aa: CASSLGFRQPQHF

v_gene: TRBV7-2
len: 15
abundance: NA
CDR3aa: CASSLQGHPGNTIYF

v_gene: TRBV7-3
len: 16
abundance: NA
CDR3aa: CASSLNRAGALNEQYF

v_gene: TRBV5-4
len: 15
abundance: once
CDR3aa: CASSLAFQGGYGYTF